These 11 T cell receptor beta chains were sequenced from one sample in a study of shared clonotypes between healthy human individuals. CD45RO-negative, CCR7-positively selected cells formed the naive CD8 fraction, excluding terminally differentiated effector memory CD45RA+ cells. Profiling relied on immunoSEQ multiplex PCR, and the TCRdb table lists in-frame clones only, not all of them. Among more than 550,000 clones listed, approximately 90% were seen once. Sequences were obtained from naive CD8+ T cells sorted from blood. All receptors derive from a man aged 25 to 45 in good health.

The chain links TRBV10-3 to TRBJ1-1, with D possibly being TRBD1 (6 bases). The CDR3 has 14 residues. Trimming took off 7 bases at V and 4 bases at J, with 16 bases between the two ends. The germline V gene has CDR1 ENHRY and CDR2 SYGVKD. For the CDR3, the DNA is TGTGCCATCACCAAGGGGGGAGCGGGCACTGAAGCTTTCTTT. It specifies CAITKGGAGTEAFF.

The CDR3 protein is CAGGWSTEAFF. CDR3 DNA sequence: TGTGCCGGCGGGTGGTCCACTGAAGCTTTCTTT. The gene calls are TRBV2 and TRBJ1-1; no definite D call. This CDR3 region has 11 residues. Germline V gene data show CDR1 as SNHLY and CDR2 as FYNNEI. Trimming pared 11 bases from V and 4 bases from J, leaving 11 bases between.

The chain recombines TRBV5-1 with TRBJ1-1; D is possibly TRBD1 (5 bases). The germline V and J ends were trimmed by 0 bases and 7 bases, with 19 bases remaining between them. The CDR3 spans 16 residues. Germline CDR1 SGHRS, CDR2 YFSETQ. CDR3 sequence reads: CASSLADGARRFEAFF. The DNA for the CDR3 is TGCGCCAGCAGCTTGGCCGATGGGGCGCGCAGGTTTGAAGCTTTCTTT.

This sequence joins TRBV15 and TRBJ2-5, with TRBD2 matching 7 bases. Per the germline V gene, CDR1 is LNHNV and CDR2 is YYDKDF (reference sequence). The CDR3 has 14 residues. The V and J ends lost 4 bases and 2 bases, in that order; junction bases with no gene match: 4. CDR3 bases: TGTGCCACCAGCATTCTGCGGGAGCAAGAGACCCAGTACTTC. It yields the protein CATSILREQETQYF.

The chain's CDR3 is CATSRVASGRPDNEQFF. The CDR3 region has the DNA TGTGCCACCAGCAGAGTGGCTAGCGGGAGGCCTGACAATGAGCAGTTCTTC. The chain recombines TRBV15 with TRBJ2-1; TRBD2 matches at 11 bases. The CDR3 has 17 amino acids. Germline CDR1 and CDR2: LNHNV and YYDKDF (reference sequence). J gave up 5 bases and V 1 base, and 7 bases lay outside the gene matches.

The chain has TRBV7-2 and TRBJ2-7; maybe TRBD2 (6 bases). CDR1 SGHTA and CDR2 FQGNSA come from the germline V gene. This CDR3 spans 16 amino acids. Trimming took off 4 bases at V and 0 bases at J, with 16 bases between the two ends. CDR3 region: CASSSRIRDSSYEQYF. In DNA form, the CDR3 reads TGTGCCAGCAGCTCAAGAATCCGGGACTCCTCCTACGAGCAGTACTTC.

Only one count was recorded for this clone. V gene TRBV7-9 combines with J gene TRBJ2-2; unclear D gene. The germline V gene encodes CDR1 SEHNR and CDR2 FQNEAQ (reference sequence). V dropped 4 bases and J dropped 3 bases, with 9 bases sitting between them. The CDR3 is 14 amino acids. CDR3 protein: CASSSPLYTGELFF. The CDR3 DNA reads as TGTGCCAGCAGCTCGCCTCTTTACACCGGGGAGCTGTTTTTT. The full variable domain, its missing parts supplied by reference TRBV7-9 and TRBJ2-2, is DTGVSQNPRHKITKRGQNVTFRCDPISEHNRLYWYRQTLGQGPEFLTYFQNEAQLEKSRLLSDRFSAERPKGSFSTLEIQRTEQGDSAMYLCASSSPLYTGELFFGEGSRLTVL.

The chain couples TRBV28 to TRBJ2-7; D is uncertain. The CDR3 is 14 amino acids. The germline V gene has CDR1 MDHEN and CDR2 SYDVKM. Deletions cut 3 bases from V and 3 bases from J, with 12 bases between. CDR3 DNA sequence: TGTGCCAGCAGTTTCGGCCTGACCTACTACGAGCAGTACTTC. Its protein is CASSFGLTYYEQYF.

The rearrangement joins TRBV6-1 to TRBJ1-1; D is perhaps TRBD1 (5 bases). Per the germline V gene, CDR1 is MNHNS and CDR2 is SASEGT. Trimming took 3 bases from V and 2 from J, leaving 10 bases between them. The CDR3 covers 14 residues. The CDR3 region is CASSEMGDNTEAFF. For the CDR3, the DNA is TGTGCCAGCAGTGAGATGGGGGATAACACTGAAGCTTTCTTT.

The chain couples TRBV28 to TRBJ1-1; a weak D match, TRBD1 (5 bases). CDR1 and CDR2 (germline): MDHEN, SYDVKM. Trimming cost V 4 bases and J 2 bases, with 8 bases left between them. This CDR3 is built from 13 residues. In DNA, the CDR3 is TGTGCCAGCAGTTCGGGGCAAAACACTGAAGCTTTCTTT. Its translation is CASSSGQNTEAFF.

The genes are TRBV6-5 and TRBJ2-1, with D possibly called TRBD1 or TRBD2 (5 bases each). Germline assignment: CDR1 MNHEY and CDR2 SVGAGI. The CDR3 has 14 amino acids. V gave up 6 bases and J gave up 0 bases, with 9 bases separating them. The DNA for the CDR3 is TGTGCCAGCAGGGGGACGAGCTCCTACAATGAGCAGTTCTTC. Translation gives CASRGTSSYNEQFF.